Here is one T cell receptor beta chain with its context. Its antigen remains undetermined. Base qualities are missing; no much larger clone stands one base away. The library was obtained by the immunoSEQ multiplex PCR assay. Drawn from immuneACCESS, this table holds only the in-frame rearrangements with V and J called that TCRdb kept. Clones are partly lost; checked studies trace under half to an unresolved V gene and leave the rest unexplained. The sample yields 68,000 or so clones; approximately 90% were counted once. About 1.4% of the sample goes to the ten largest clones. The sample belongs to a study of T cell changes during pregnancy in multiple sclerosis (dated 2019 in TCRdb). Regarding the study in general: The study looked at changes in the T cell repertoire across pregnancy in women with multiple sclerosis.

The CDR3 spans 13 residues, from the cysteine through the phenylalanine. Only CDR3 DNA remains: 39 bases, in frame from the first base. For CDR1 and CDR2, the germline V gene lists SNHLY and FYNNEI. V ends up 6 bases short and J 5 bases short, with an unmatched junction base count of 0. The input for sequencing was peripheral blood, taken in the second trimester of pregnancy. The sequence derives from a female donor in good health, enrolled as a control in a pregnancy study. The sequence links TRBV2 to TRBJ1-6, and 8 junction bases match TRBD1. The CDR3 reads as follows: CASRGQDNSPLHF. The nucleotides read TGTGCCAGCAGGGGACAGGATAATTCACCCCTCCACTTT.